The following is a T cell receptor (beta chain) sequence with its context. Its antigen is unidentified. The data derive from a study of cytomegalovirus exposure and HLA in healthy donors. Points from the study as a whole: The analysis excluded some indistinguishable V segments, including TRBV6-2 and TRBV6-3.

The CDR3 runs 13 residues. Germline assignment: CDR1 ENHRY and CDR2 SYGVKD. Between the trimmed V and J ends, which lost 0 bases and 4 bases, there was a span of 4 bases. PCR involved 60 Vbeta and 13 Jbeta primers. Sequenced by immunoSEQ multiplex PCR; TCRdb stores in-frame clones only, minus some. The table has roughly 90,000 clones, 80% to 90% seen once. The sequence derives from a young man in good health and CMV-seropositive. Sequencing was performed on PBMCs. The rearrangement links TRBV10-3 to TRBJ1-5; D is ambiguous. The CDR3 region is CAISESPNQPQHF. The CDR3 bases are TGTGCCATCAGTGAGTCTCCTAATCAGCCCCAGCATTTT.